This TCR beta chain was captured in a study of shared clonotypes between healthy human individuals. CD45RO-negative cells were positively selected for CCR7, leaving out terminally differentiated effector memory CD45RA+ cells. Only in-frame clones appear in the TCRdb table, and some are missing; sequencing was by immunoSEQ multiplex PCR. The sample yields 760,000 or so clones, around 96% seen once. The source of this sequence is a young man in good health. The sequenced sample was naive CD8+ T cells sorted from blood.

The CDR3 DNA reads TGTGCCAGCAGTGGATTGGTGCGAGAGGGGAGCAATCAGCCCCAGCATTTT. Encoded protein: CASSGLVREGSNQPQHF. The chain carries TRBV2 and TRBJ1-5; TRBD1 is a possible D gene (5 bases). This CDR3 spans 17 amino acids. Germline values: CDR1 SNHLY, CDR2 FYNNEI. V lost 4 bases to trimming and J lost 1 base, with 17 bases between them.